A selection of T cell receptor beta chains follows, all from one sample in a study of blood T cell repertoires in COVID-19. The method was immunoSEQ multiplex PCR; TCRdb's version includes in-frame clones alone and lacks a portion of them. Of over 140,000 clones in the sample, roughly 81% were seen once. Specimen: peripheral blood. The receptors stem from a woman aged 50 to 65 with active or convalescent COVID-19. The CDR3 runs from the conserved cysteine through the conserved F or W.

TRBV29-1,TRBJ1-1,CSVVGSGGTEAFF
TRBV19,TRBJ2-3,CASSIPGDPTDTQYF
TRBV2,TRBJ2-3,CASSQDRGPGDTQYF
TRBV10-3,TRBJ2-5,CAISETGLAQETQYF
TRBV2,TRBJ1-6,CASSVQGHNSPLHF
TRBV19,TRBJ2-3,CASSHGLAGNTDTQYF
TRBV6-2/TRBV6-3,TRBJ2-1,CASRPAGEQHNEQFF
TRBV6-2/TRBV6-3,TRBJ2-7,CASSHPSLASYEQYF
TRBV10-3,TRBJ1-3,CAISDPRFSGNTIYF
TRBV6-4,TRBJ1-5,CASSDGIGGNQPQHF
TRBV28,TRBJ1-6,CASIMSTANSPLHF
TRBV12-3/TRBV12-4,TRBJ2-7,CASSFGPEQYF
TRBV6-2/TRBV6-3,TRBJ2-4,CASSYSRGEGIQYF
TRBV4-3,TRBJ2-7,CASSQDRSGSSYEQYF
TRBV4-3,TRBJ1-2,CASSQDWGDAGGYTF
TRBV15,TRBJ1-1,CATSRKQGSATEAFF
TRBV7-9,TRBJ2-2,CASSLGAPGELFF
TRBV9,TRBJ2-4,CASSVRQESIQYF
TRBV18,TRBJ2-1,CASSPPSSVNEQFF
TRBV11-2,TRBJ1-2,CASRREIDYGYTF
TRBV29-1,TRBJ2-1,CSVVGLANEQFF
TRBV2,TRBJ1-6,CASSEQGRNSPLHF
TRBV6-5,TRBJ1-6,CASSPPWGEGSPLHF
TRBV10-3,TRBJ2-3,CAIRGGTAGTDTQYF
TRBV20-1,TRBJ2-4,CSANPVNIQYF
TRBV18,TRBJ2-5,CASSPGLGETQYF
TRBV11-3,TRBJ2-2,CASSPGQGYGELFF
TRBV18,TRBJ1-1,CASSPGTRGAEAFF
TRBV6-2/TRBV6-3,TRBJ1-6,CASSYPGVRRNSPLHF
TRBV2,TRBJ1-6,CASSERGAENSPLHF
TRBV6-6,TRBJ1-2,CASSYGQEAGYGYTF
TRBV6-5,TRBJ1-2,CASRPEGYGYTF
TRBV6-1,TRBJ1-1,CASSEARALGFGAFF
TRBV30,TRBJ2-7,CASQPTGVGEQYF
TRBV5-6,TRBJ1-2,CASSRIGADYGYTF
TRBV18,TRBJ1-6,CASSPGTSSPLHF
TRBV3-1/TRBV3-2,TRBJ1-1,CASSPKTRSEAFF
TRBV28,TRBJ2-6,CASSNSVWANVLTF
TRBV7-3,TRBJ1-4,CASTERAGEKLFF
TRBV14,TRBJ1-4,CASSQLTGNNEKLFF
TRBV7-8,TRBJ2-1,CASSPTRGQGSEQFF
TRBV6-1,TRBJ2-2,CASSELGEDTGELFF
TRBV11-3,TRBJ2-2,CASSLPGAGELFF
TRBV30,TRBJ1-2,CAWIARRGDGYTF
TRBV29-1,TRBJ1-6,CSVLQGYGSPLHF
TRBV18,TRBJ2-5,CASSPFSEETQYF
TRBV30,TRBJ2-4,CAWSGAGVTLAKNIQYF
TRBV5-1,TRBJ2-1,CASSATLAGVYNEQFF
TRBV7-2,TRBJ2-5,CASSLRRTSGQETQYF
TRBV3-1/TRBV3-2,TRBJ2-5,CASSPRDRQETQYF
TRBV5-4,TRBJ1-5,CASSVSGSNQPQHF